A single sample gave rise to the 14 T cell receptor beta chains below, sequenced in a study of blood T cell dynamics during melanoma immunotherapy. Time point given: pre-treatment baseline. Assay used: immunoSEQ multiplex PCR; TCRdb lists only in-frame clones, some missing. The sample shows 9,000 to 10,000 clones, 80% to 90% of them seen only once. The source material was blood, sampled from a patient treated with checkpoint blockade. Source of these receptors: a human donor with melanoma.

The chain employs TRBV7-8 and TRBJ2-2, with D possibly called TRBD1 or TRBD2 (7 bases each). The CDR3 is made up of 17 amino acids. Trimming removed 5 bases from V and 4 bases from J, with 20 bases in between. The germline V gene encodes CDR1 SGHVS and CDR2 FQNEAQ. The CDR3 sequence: CASSPRREGASTGELFF. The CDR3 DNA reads TGTGCCAGCAGCCCAAGAAGGGAGGGGGCAAGCACCGGGGAGCTGTTTTTT.

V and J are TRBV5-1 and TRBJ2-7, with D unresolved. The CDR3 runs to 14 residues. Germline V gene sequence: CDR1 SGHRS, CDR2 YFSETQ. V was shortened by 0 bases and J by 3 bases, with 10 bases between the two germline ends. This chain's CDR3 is CASSLGDKNYEQYF. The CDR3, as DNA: TGCGCCAGCAGCTTGGGTGACAAGAACTACGAGCAGTACTTC.

The chain's CDR3 is CASSFTGSQETQYF. DNA of the CDR3: TGTGCCAGCAGCTTTACAGGGAGCCAAGAGACCCAGTACTTC. The gene calls are TRBV7-7 and TRBJ2-5; a possible D gene is TRBD1 (6 bases). The V and J ends lost 3 bases and 1 base respectively, with 9 bases between them. The V gene's germline CDR1 is SSHAT and CDR2 FNYEAQ (reference sequence). The CDR3 contains 14 residues.

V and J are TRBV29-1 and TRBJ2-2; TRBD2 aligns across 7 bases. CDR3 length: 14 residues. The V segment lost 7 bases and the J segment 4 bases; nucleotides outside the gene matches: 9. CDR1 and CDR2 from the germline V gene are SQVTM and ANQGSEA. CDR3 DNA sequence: TGCAGCGCGGGGGGTGAGGGAATCACCGGGGAGCTGTTTTTT. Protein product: CSAGGEGITGELFF.

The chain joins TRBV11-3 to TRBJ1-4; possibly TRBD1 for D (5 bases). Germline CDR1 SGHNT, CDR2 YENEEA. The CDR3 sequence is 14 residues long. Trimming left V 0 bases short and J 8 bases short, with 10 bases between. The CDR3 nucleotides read TGTGCCAGCAGCTTAGAGGGGCGTTGGGAAAAACTGTTTTTT. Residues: CASSLEGRWEKLFF.

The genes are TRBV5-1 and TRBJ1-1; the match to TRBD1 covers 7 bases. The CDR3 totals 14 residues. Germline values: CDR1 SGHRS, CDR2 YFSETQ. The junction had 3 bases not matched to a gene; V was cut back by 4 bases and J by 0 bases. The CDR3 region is CASSTRGLNTEAFF. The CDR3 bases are TGCGCCAGCAGCACAAGGGGGCTGAACACTGAAGCTTTCTTT.

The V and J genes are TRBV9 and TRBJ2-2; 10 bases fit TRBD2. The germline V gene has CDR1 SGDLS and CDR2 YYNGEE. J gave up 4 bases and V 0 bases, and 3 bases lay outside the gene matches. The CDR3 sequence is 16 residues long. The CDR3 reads CASSVAGLAITGELFF. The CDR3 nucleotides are TGTGCCAGCAGCGTAGCGGGACTAGCGATCACCGGGGAGCTGTTTTTT.

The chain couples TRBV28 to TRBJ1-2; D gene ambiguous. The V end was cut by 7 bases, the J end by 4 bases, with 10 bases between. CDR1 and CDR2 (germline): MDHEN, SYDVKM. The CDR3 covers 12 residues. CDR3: CASTLRGYGYTF. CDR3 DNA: TGTGCCAGCACCCTTCGGGGCTATGGCTACACCTTC.

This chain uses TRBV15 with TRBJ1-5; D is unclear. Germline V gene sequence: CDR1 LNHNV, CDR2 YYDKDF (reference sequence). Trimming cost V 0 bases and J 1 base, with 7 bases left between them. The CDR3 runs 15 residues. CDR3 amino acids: CATSRDRGSNQPQHF. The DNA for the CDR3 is TGTGCCACCAGCAGAGATCGTGGAAGCAATCAGCCCCAGCATTTT. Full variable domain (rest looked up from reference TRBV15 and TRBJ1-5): DAMVIQNPRYQVTQFGKPVTLSCSQTLNHNVMYWYQQKSSQAPKLLFHYYDKDFNNEADTPDNFQSRRPNTSFCFLDIRSPGLGDTAMYLCATSRDRGSNQPQHFGDGTRLSIL.

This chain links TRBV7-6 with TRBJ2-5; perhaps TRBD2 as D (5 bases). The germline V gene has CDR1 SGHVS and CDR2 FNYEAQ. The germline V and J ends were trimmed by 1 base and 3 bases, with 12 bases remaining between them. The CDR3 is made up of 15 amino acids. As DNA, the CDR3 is TGTGCCAGCAGCTTAGGGACTCTATTTGAAGAGACCCAGTACTTC. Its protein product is CASSLGTLFEETQYF.

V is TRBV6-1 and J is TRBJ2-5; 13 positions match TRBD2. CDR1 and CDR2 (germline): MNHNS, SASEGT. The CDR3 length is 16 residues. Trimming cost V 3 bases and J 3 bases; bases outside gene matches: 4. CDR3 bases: TGTGCCAGCAGTGAGAGAGGACTAGCGGGGGAAGAGACCCAGTACTTC. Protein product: CASSERGLAGEETQYF.

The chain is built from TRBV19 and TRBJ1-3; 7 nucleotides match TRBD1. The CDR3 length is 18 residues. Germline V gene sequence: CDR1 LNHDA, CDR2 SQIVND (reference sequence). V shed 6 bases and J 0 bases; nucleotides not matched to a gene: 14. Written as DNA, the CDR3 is TGTGCCAGTAGCCTGTATGGTGGGACAGAATACTCTGGAAACACCATATATTTT. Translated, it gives CASSLYGGTEYSGNTIYF. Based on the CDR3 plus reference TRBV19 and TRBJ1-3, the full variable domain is DGGITQSPKYLFRKEGQNVTLSCEQNLNHDAMYWYRQDPGQGLRLIYYSQIVNDFQKGDIAEGYSVSREKKESFPLTVTSAQKNPTAFYLCASSLYGGTEYSGNTIYFGEGSWLTVV.

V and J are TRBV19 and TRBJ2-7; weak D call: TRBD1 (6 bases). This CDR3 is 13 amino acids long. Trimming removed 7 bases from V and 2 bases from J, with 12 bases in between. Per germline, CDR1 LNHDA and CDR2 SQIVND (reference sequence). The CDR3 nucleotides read TGTGCCAGTAACCAGGGGACCCCCTACGAGCAGTACTTC. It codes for CASNQGTPYEQYF.

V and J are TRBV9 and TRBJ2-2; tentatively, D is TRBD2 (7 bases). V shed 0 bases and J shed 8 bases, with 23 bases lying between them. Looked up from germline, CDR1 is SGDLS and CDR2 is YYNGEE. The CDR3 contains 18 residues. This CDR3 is CASSVVPNFAGAGGELFF. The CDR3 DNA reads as TGTGCCAGCAGCGTAGTTCCGAATTTCGCGGGGGCGGGTGGGGAGCTGTTTTTT.